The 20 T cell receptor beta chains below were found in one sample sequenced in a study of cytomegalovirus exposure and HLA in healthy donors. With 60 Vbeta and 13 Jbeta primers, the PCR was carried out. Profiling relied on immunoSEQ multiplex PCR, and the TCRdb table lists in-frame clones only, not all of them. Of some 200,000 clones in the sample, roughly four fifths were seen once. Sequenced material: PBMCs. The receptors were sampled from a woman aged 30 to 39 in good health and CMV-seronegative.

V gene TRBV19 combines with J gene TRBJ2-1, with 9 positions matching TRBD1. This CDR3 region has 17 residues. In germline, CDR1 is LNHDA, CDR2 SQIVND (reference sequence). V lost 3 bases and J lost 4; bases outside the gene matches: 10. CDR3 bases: TGTGCCAGTAGTATCCTACCGGGACAGGGTTTATACAATGAGCAGTTCTTC. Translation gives CASSILPGQGLYNEQFF.

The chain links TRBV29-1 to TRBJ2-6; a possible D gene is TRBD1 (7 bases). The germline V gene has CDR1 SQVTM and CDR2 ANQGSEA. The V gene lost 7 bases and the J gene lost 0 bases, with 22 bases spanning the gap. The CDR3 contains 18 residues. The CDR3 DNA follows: TGCAGCGCGCGTGACGACTCAGGGGGGCCCTCTGGGGCCAACGTCCTGACTTTC. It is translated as CSARDDSGGPSGANVLTF.

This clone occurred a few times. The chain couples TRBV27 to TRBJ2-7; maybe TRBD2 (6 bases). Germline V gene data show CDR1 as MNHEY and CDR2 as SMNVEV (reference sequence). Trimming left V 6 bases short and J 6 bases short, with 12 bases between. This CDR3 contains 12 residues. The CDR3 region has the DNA TGTGCCAGCAGGGGGGGACCCACCGAGCAGTACTTC. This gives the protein CASRGGPTEQYF.

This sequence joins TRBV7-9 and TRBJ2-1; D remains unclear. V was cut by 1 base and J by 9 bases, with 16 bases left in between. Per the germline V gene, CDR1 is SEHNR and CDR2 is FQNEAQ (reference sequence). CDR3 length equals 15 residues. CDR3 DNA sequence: TGTGCCAGCAGCTTAGTAGCCCTGGTTAGTTTTGAGCAGTTCTTC. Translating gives CASSLVALVSFEQFF. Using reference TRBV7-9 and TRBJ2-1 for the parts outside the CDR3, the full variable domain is DTGVSQNPRHKITKRGQNVTFRCDPISEHNRLYWYRQTLGQGPEFLTYFQNEAQLEKSRLLSDRFSAERPKGSFSTLEIQRTEQGDSAMYLCASSLVALVSFEQFFGPGTRLTVL.

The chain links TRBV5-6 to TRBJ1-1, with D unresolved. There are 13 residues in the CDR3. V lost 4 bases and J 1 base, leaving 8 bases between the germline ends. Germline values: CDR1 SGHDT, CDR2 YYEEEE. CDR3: CASSPLRNTEAFF. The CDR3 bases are TGTGCCAGCAGCCCCCTCCGGAACACTGAAGCTTTCTTT. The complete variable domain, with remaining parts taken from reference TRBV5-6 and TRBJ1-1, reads DAGVTQSPTHLIKTRGQQVTLRCSPKSGHDTVSWYQQALGQGPQFIFQYYEEEERQRGNFPDRFSGHQFPNYSSELNVNALLLGDSALYLCASSPLRNTEAFFGQGTRLTVV.

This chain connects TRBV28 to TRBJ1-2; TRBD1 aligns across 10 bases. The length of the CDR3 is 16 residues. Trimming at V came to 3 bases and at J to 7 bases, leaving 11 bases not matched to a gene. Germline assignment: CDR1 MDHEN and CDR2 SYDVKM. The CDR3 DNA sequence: TGTGCCAGCAGTTTTCTACGGACAGGGGGTGGATCTGGCTACACCTTC. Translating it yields CASSFLRTGGGSGYTF.

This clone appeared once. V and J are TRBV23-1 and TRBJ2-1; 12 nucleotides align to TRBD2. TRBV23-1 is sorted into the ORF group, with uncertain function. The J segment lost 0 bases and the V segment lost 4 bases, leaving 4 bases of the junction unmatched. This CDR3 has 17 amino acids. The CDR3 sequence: CASSRLAGGPSYNEQFF. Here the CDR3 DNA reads TGCGCCAGCAGTCGGCTAGCGGGGGGGCCCTCCTACAATGAGCAGTTCTTC.

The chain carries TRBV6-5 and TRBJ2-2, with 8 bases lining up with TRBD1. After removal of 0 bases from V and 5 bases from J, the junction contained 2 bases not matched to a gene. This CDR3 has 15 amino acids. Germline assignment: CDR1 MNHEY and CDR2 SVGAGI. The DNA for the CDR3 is TGTGCCAGCAGTTACTCCAGGGGGCTGACCGGGGAGCTGTTTTTT. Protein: CASSYSRGLTGELFF.

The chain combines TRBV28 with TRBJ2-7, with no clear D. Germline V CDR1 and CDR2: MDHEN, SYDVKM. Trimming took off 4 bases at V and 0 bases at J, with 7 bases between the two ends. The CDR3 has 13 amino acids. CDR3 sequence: CASSSTPSYEQYF. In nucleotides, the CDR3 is TGTGCCAGCAGTTCCACACCCTCCTACGAGCAGTACTTC.

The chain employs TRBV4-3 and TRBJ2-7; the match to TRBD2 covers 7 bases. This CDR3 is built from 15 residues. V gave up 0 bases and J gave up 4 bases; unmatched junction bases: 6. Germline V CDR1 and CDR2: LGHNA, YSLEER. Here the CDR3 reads CASSQDLLAAYEQYF. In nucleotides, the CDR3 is TGCGCCAGCAGCCAAGATCTGCTAGCGGCATACGAGCAGTACTTC.

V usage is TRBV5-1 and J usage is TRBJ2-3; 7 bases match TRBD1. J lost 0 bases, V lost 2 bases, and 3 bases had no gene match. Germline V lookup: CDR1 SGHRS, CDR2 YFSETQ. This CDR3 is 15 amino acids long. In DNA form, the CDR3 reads TGCGCCAGCAGCTTTACAGGGGTGAGCACAGATACGCAGTATTTT. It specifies CASSFTGVSTDTQYF.

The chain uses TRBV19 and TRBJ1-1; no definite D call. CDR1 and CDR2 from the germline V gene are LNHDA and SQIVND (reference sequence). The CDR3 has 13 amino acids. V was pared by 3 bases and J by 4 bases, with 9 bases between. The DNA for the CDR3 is TGTGCCAGTAGTATGTGGAGGCGCACTGAAGCTTTCTTT. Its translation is CASSMWRRTEAFF.

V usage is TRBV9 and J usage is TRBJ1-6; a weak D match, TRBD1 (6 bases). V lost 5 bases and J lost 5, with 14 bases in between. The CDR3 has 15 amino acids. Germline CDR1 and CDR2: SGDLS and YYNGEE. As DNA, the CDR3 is TGTGCCAGCAGACACAGGGACGGAAATAATTCACCCCTCCACTTT. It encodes CASRHRDGNNSPLHF.

This CDR3 is CSVAGTSLGSTQYF. CDR3 DNA sequence: TGCAGCGTAGCCGGGACTAGCCTGGGGAGTACGCAGTATTTT. The chain recombines TRBV29-1 with TRBJ2-3; 9 nucleotides line up with TRBD2. Germline lookup yields CDR1 SQVTM and CDR2 ANQGSEA. V lost 6 bases and J lost 8; bases outside the gene matches: 12. This CDR3 is 14 amino acids long.

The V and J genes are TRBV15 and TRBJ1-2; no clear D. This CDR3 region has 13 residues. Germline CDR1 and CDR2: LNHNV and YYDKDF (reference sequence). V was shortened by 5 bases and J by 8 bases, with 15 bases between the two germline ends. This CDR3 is CATSGGPPRGYTF. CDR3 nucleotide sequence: TGTGCCACCAGCGGCGGTCCTCCTCGAGGCTACACCTTC. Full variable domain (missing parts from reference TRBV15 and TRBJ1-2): DAMVIQNPRYQVTQFGKPVTLSCSQTLNHNVMYWYQQKSSQAPKLLFHYYDKDFNNEADTPDNFQSRRPNTSFCFLDIRSPGLGDTAMYLCATSGGPPRGYTFGSGTRLTVV.

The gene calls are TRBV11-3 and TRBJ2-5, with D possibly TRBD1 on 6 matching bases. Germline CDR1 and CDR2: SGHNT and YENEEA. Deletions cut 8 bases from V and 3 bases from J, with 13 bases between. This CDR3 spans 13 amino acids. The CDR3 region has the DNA TGTGCCAGCCGAGCCAGGGGCGAAGAGACCCAGTACTTC. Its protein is CASRARGEETQYF.

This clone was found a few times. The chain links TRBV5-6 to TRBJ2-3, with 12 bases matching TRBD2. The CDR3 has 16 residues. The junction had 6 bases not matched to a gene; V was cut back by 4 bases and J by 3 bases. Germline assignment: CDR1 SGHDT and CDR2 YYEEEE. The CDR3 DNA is TGTGCCAGCAGCCAACTAGCGGGGGGATCAACAGATACGCAGTATTTT. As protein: CASSQLAGGSTDTQYF. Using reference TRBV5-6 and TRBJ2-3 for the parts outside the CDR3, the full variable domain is DAGVTQSPTHLIKTRGQQVTLRCSPKSGHDTVSWYQQALGQGPQFIFQYYEEEERQRGNFPDRFSGHQFPNYSSELNVNALLLGDSALYLCASSQLAGGSTDTQYFGPGTRLTVL.

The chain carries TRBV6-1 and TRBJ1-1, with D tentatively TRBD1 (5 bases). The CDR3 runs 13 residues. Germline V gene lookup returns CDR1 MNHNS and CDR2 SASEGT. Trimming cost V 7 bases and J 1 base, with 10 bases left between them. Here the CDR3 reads CASINTGNTEAFF. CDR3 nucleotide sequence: TGTGCCAGCATCAATACAGGGAACACTGAAGCTTTCTTT.

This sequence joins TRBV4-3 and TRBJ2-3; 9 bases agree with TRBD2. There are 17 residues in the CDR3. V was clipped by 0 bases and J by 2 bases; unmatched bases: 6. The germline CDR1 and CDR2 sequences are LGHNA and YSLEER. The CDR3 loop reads CASSQDQWTSATDTQYF. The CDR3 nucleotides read TGCGCCAGCAGCCAAGATCAATGGACTAGCGCCACAGATACGCAGTATTTT.

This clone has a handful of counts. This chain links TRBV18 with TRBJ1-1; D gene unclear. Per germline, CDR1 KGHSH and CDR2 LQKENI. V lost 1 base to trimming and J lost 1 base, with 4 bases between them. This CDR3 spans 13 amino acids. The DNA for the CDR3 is TGTGCCAGCTCACCACTTCAGAACACTGAAGCTTTCTTT. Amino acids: CASSPLQNTEAFF.